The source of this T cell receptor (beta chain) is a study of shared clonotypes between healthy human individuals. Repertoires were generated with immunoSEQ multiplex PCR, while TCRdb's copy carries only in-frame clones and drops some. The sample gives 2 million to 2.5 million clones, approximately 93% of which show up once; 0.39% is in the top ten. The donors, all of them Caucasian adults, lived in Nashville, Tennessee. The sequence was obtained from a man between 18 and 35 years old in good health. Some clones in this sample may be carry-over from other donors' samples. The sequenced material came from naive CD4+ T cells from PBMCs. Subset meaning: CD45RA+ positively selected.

CDR3 DNA sequence: TGTGCCAGTAGTAAGGGGGAAAAAAGCCGGTACGAGCAGTACTTC. Its translation is CASSKGEKSRYEQYF. J is TRBJ2-7 and V is TRBV19, with D possibly being TRBD1 (6 bases). CDR3 length: 15 residues. The V gene lost 4 bases and the J gene lost 4 bases, with 17 bases spanning the gap. CDR1 is LNHDA and CDR2 is SQIVND in the germline V gene (reference sequence). Based on the CDR3 plus reference TRBV19 and TRBJ2-7, the full variable domain is DGGITQSPKYLFRKEGQNVTLSCEQNLNHDAMYWYRQDPGQGLRLIYYSQIVNDFQKGDIAEGYSVSREKKESFPLTVTSAQKNPTAFYLCASSKGEKSRYEQYFGPGTRLTVT.